The 11 T cell receptor beta chains below come from one sample, sequenced in a study of T cells in Graves' hyperthyroidism and ophthalmopathy. Using RNA transcripts as the source, TCR beta CDR3 regions were amplified. The HTBI set primed first-round TCR CDR3 RT-PCR. TCRdb passed the multiplex PCR reads through MiXCR, listing each CDR3 protein once. The repertoire holds fewer than 700,000 distinct CDR3 sequences, with roughly 18% as singletons. Sequencing was done on a sample of blood. The receptors derive from a woman between 18 and 29 years old with Graves' ophthalmopathy.

This clonotype was found many times. The V call is TRBV2, the J call TRBJ1-5, with D possibly being TRBD1 (6 bases). The CDR3 contains 15 residues. Trimming removed 7 bases at V and 0 bases at J, with 13 bases between. CDR1 and CDR2 (germline): SNHLY, FYNNEI. The CDR3 bases are TGTGCCAGCAAGAAACAGGGTCATAGCAATCAGCCCCAGCATTTT. Translating gives CASKKQGHSNQPQHF.

The chain is built from TRBV6-1 and TRBJ1-3, with D unclear. V was trimmed by 7 bases and J by 0 bases, leaving 10 bases between them. The CDR3 totals 14 residues. Germline CDR1 MNHNS, CDR2 SASEGT. For the CDR3, the DNA is TGTGCCAGCAAGCCACTAAGCTCTGGAAACACCATATATTTT. It is translated as CASKPLSSGNTIYF.

This chain uses TRBV30 with TRBJ1-3; unclear D gene. The CDR3 is made up of 14 amino acids. V was trimmed by 2 bases and J by 0 bases, leaving 8 bases between them. Looked up from germline, CDR1 is GTSNPN and CDR2 is SVGIG (reference sequence). DNA for the CDR3: TGTGCCTGGAGTAAAACAGTCTCTGGAAACACCATATATTTT. Amino acids: CAWSKTVSGNTIYF.

V and J are TRBV5-5 and TRBJ1-6; 9 bases align to TRBD1. The V gene's germline CDR1 is SGHKS and CDR2 YYEKEE (reference sequence). The CDR3 consists of 14 residues. Trimming removed 5 bases from V and 8 bases from J; junction bases left unmatched: 5. Written as DNA, the CDR3 is TGTGCCAGCAGATCCGGACAGGGGCATTCACCCCTCCACTTT. It encodes CASRSGQGHSPLHF.

At least ten counts were recorded for this clonotype. V usage is TRBV5-8 and J usage is TRBJ1-3, with TRBD1 identical over 7 bases. This CDR3 region has 18 residues. Trimming removed 1 base from V and 0 bases from J; junction bases left unmatched: 10. CDR1 is SGHTS and CDR2 is YDEGEE in the germline V gene. CDR3 amino acids: CASSLHGTDTHSGNTIYF. The CDR3 region has the DNA TGTGCCAGCAGCTTGCATGGGACAGACACTCACTCTGGAAACACCATATATTTT.

This clonotype was observed a few times. V gene TRBV5-5 combines with J gene TRBJ2-7; D is ambiguous. Germline loops: CDR1 SGHKS, CDR2 YYEKEE (reference sequence). The CDR3 has 12 amino acids. Trimming took 0 bases from V and 6 from J, leaving 7 bases between them. The CDR3 DNA reads TGTGCCAGCAGCTTGGAGGTAGGCGAGCAGTACTTC. Translated: CASSLEVGEQYF.

This clonotype appeared many times. The V call is TRBV5-1, the J call TRBJ2-7; no clear D. The CDR3 length is 13 residues. Germline CDR1 SGHRS, CDR2 YFSETQ. V lost 2 bases and J lost 4, with 10 bases in between. CDR3 loop: CASSFPDQYEQYF. DNA for the CDR3: TGCGCCAGCAGCTTCCCAGATCAGTACGAGCAGTACTTC.

This clonotype was recorded a few times. The gene calls are TRBV29-1 and TRBJ2-2; D is uncertain. The CDR3 sequence is 12 residues long. Trimming left V 2 bases short and J 7 bases short, with 8 bases between. Germline-derived CDR1 and CDR2 are SQVTM and ANQGSEA. CDR3 region: CSVEPPGGELFF. The CDR3 nucleotides are TGCAGCGTTGAACCACCTGGCGGGGAGCTGTTTTTT.

This clonotype was recorded at least ten times. The chain carries TRBV7-8 and TRBJ1-1, with D maybe TRBD1 (5 bases). Trimming pared 5 bases from V and 1 base from J, leaving 14 bases between. Germline CDR1 is SGHVS and CDR2 is FQNEAQ. The CDR3 loop spans 15 amino acids. This chain's CDR3 is CASSGDARENTEAFF. The CDR3 coding sequence is TGTGCCAGCAGCGGGGACGCTAGAGAGAACACTGAAGCTTTCTTT.

The gene calls are TRBV29-1 and TRBJ1-2, with D maybe TRBD1 (5 bases). CDR1 and CDR2 (germline): SQVTM, ANQGSEA. CDR3 length: 11 amino acids. V was cut by 5 bases and J by 8 bases, with 12 bases left in between. The CDR3 region has the DNA TGCAGCGTTCGGGGGTCGGACGGCTACACCTTC. Amino acid sequence: CSVRGSDGYTF.

This clonotype was seen many times. The chain employs TRBV6-1 and TRBJ2-5, with D tentatively TRBD1 or TRBD2 (6 bases each). The CDR3 has 13 amino acids. V was trimmed by 5 bases and J by 3 bases, leaving 10 bases between them. Germline assignment: CDR1 MNHNS and CDR2 SASEGT. The CDR3 reads CASSPRGEETQYF. In nucleotides, the CDR3 is TGTGCCAGCAGTCCTAGGGGGGAAGAGACCCAGTACTTC.